Below are 26 T cell receptor beta chains sequenced from a single sample in a study of T cell repertoires in cytomegalovirus infection. TCRdb re-called the reads through MiXCR, storing one row per CDR3 protein. The sample comprises approximately 220,000 distinct CDR3 sequences, 38% of which are singletons, and around 64% rests with the top ten. Antigens for these TCRs are unknown. This specimen consisted of CD8+ T cells from cultured PBMCs, obtained from culture after CMV antigen stimulation. The receptors originated from a human donor in good health (CMV status not recorded). Some clones in this sample may be carry-over from other donors' samples.

Written as DNA, the CDR3 is TGCAGTGCCGAGAGGGCAGGGAGTGAGACCCAGTACTTC. Translating it yields CSAERAGSETQYF. The chain combines TRBV20-1 with TRBJ2-5; tentatively, D is TRBD1 or TRBD2 (5 bases each). The CDR3 is made up of 13 amino acids. The V end was cut by 6 bases, the J end by 5 bases, with 16 bases between. The V gene's germline CDR1 is DFQATT and CDR2 SNEGSKA (reference sequence).

V is TRBV4-1 and J is TRBJ1-2, with D unclear. Germline V gene sequence: CDR1 MGHRA, CDR2 YSYEKL. The V end was cut by 0 bases, the J end by 1 base, with 15 bases between. This CDR3 has 17 amino acids. The DNA of the CDR3 is TGCGCCAGCAGCCAAGATCTGTGGACGCCCAATAACTATGGCTACACCTTC. Its translation is CASSQDLWTPNNYGYTF.

This clonotype appeared a few times. The V call is TRBV7-9, the J call TRBJ1-2; D might be TRBD1 (5 bases). V was trimmed by 4 bases and J by 2 bases, leaving 8 bases between them. This CDR3 spans 13 amino acids. Germline V gene sequence: CDR1 SEHNR, CDR2 FQNEAQ (reference sequence). CDR3 nucleotide sequence: TGTGCCAGCAGCTATCGGGACAACTATGGCTACACCTTC. It yields the protein CASSYRDNYGYTF.

The chain couples TRBV7-4 to TRBJ2-2, with 7 bases aligning to TRBD1. Trimming at V came to 5 bases and at J to 2 bases, leaving 11 bases not matched to a gene. Germline V gene lookup returns CDR1 SGHVT and CDR2 SQSDAQ. CDR3 size: 17 residues. CDR3 nucleotides: TGTGCCAGCAGCCTCCCCCGGACAGGACCCAACACCGGGGAGCTGTTTTTT. Protein product: CASSLPRTGPNTGELFF.

The chain employs TRBV4-1 and TRBJ1-5; D call uncertain. CDR1 and CDR2 from the germline V gene are MGHRA and YSYEKL. CDR3 length: 15 amino acids. The ends were cut back, 0 bases at V and 10 bases at J, with 16 bases in the middle. CDR3 amino acids: CASSQDEGKVRPQHF. CDR3 DNA: TGCGCCAGCAGCCAAGATGAAGGAAAGGTGCGACCCCAGCATTTT.

The chain uses TRBV4-1 and TRBJ2-7, with TRBD2 as a possible D gene (5 bases). V lost 0 bases and J 3 bases, leaving 12 bases between the germline ends. CDR1 and CDR2 from the germline V gene are MGHRA and YSYEKL. This CDR3 is 15 amino acids long. The CDR3 region is CASSQDRSGNYEQYF. Written as DNA, the CDR3 is TGCGCCAGCAGCCAAGATCGGTCCGGGAACTACGAGCAGTACTTC.

V is TRBV7-9 and J is TRBJ1-2; D is perhaps TRBD1 (6 bases). The germline V and J ends were trimmed by 3 bases and 4 bases, with 12 bases remaining between them. This CDR3 region has 14 residues. The germline V gene has CDR1 SEHNR and CDR2 FQNEAQ (reference sequence). The CDR3 sequence is CASSLMTGTYGYTF. The CDR3 bases are TGTGCCAGCAGCTTGATGACAGGAACCTATGGCTACACCTTC.

This clonotype has only a few counts. The genes are TRBV7-9 and TRBJ2-7; D is uncertain. Germline V gene sequence: CDR1 SEHNR, CDR2 FQNEAQ (reference sequence). The CDR3 sequence is 14 residues long. With 2 bases removed from V and 6 bases from J, the gap between germline ends came to 14 bases. This CDR3 reads CASSLSDVLGEQYF. The CDR3 DNA sequence: TGTGCCAGCAGCTTAAGTGACGTTTTGGGCGAGCAGTACTTC.

The chain recombines TRBV7-3 with TRBJ2-1, with 9 positions matching TRBD2. V dropped 5 bases and J dropped 6; count of bases not matched to a gene: 11. Germline CDR1 is SGHTA and CDR2 is FQGTGA. This CDR3 comprises 16 residues. CDR3 sequence: CASSLTRTSASNEQFF. Here the CDR3 DNA reads TGTGCCAGCAGCCTGACCCGGACTAGCGCTTCCAATGAGCAGTTCTTC.

V is TRBV10-3 and J is TRBJ2-6; 15 bases agree with TRBD2. Germline V CDR1 and CDR2: ENHRY, SYGVKD. With 4 bases clipped from V and 2 bases from J, the junction kept 3 bases outside the gene matches. The CDR3 runs to 18 residues. The CDR3 loop reads CAISGGLAGGAGANVLTF. The CDR3 DNA follows: TGTGCCATCAGTGGGGGACTAGCGGGGGGTGCTGGGGCCAACGTCCTGACTTTC.

V and J are TRBV7-9 and TRBJ2-1, with 8 nucleotides matching TRBD2. This CDR3 spans 14 amino acids. Germline CDR1 reads SEHNR; CDR2 reads FQNEAQ (reference sequence). J gave up 6 bases and V 10 bases, and 11 bases lay outside the gene matches. As DNA, the CDR3 is TGTGCCACAAGACCGGGGCGGGGGGCCAATGAGCAGTTCTTC. It encodes CATRPGRGANEQFF. Filled out from reference TRBV7-9 and TRBJ2-1, the complete variable domain reads DTGVSQNPRHKITKRGQNVTFRCDPISEHNRLYWYRQTLGQGPEFLTYFQNEAQLEKSRLLSDRFSAERPKGSFSTLEIQRTEQGDSAMYLCATRPGRGANEQFFGPGTRLTVL.

The chain couples TRBV27 to TRBJ2-1; D may be TRBD2 (6 bases). V was trimmed by 6 bases and J by 9 bases, leaving 18 bases between them. Germline V gene data show CDR1 as MNHEY and CDR2 as SMNVEV (reference sequence). The CDR3 runs to 14 residues. Here the CDR3 DNA reads TGTGCCAGCAGCCAATTTCCTAGCGCAGGTGAGCAGTTCTTC. Its translation is CASSQFPSAGEQFF.

The chain employs TRBV5-6 and TRBJ2-3; 7 bases match TRBD2. Trimming cost V 2 bases and J 4 bases; bases outside gene matches: 4. CDR1 is SGHDT, CDR2 YYEEEE, per germline. CDR3 length: 14 residues. CDR3 region: CASSLLARSDTQYF. The CDR3 bases are TGTGCCAGCAGCTTACTAGCGCGATCAGATACGCAGTATTTT.

Note on this clonotype: Germline and junction disagree at one end, which may indicate a read error. J is TRBJ1-3 and V is TRBV6-8, with 9 bases matching TRBD1. Germline-derived CDR1 and CDR2 are MNHGY and SAAAGT. This CDR3 region has 20 residues. CDR3 DNA: TGTGCCAGCAGTTTTACAGGGACGACAGGGGGTCGAATCTCTAGAAACACCATATATTTT. It yields the protein CASSFTGTTGGRISRNTIYF.

Only a few counts were recorded for this clonotype. The V call is TRBV7-9, the J call TRBJ2-1; possibly TRBD2 for D (6 bases). This CDR3 spans 16 amino acids. V shed 1 base and J shed 5 bases, with 15 bases lying between them. The germline V gene encodes CDR1 SEHNR and CDR2 FQNEAQ (reference sequence). The DNA of the CDR3 is TGTGCCAGCAGCTTAGGTTTTGCGGGATCCAACAATGAGCAGTTCTTC. Translated, it gives CASSLGFAGSNNEQFF.

This clonotype was counted once. The chain links TRBV10-3 to TRBJ2-6; D gene ambiguous. CDR1 and CDR2 (germline): ENHRY, SYGVKD. The germline V and J ends were trimmed by 2 bases and 1 base, with 6 bases remaining between them. The CDR3 consists of 15 residues. The CDR3 nucleotides read TGTGCCATCAGTGAGGGTATGTCTGGGGCCAACGTCCTGACTTTC. Translating gives CAISEGMSGANVLTF.

The genes are TRBV4-1 and TRBJ2-1; a possible D gene is TRBD1 (6 bases). Germline CDR1 is MGHRA and CDR2 is YSYEKL. V was shortened by 3 bases and J by 0 bases, with 12 bases between the two germline ends. The CDR3 is 16 residues long. CDR3 DNA sequence: TGCGCCAGCAGCCACCCCGGGACAAGCTCCTACAATGAGCAGTTCTTC. Its protein is CASSHPGTSSYNEQFF.

This clonotype was recorded a few times. The CDR3 region has the DNA TGTGCCAGCAGGGGTCCAGATACGCAGTATTTT. Translated: CASRGPDTQYF. The chain uses TRBV27 and TRBJ2-3; D is unclear. Trimming stripped 6 bases from V and 4 bases from J, with 5 bases between. The germline V gene encodes CDR1 MNHEY and CDR2 SMNVEV (reference sequence). The CDR3 is 11 amino acids.

This clonotype has just a few counts. The rearrangement joins TRBV7-9 to TRBJ2-5; no reliable D call. Trimming shortened V by 7 bases and J by 5 bases, and 14 bases separated the two germline ends. CDR1 SEHNR and CDR2 FQNEAQ come from the germline V gene (reference sequence). The CDR3 has 13 residues. Here the CDR3 reads CASTSAGQETQYF. The CDR3 coding sequence is TGTGCCAGCACCTCGGCCGGCCAGGAGACCCAGTACTTC.

The genes are TRBV24-1 and TRBJ2-3, with D perhaps matching TRBD1 or TRBD2 (5 bases each). Looked up from germline, CDR1 is KGHDR and CDR2 is SFDVKD. There are 16 residues in the CDR3. V was shortened by 3 bases and J by 0 bases, with 12 bases between the two germline ends. As DNA, the CDR3 is TGTGCCACCAGTGATGTCCACCGGGACAGCACAGATACGCAGTATTTT. Translated, it gives CATSDVHRDSTDTQYF.

V and J are TRBV5-6 and TRBJ2-1, with 11 positions matching TRBD2. Trimming at V came to 6 bases and at J to 8 bases, leaving 7 bases not matched to a gene. This CDR3 region has 14 residues. In germline, CDR1 is SGHDT, CDR2 YYEEEE. The CDR3 spells CASNSGGARDEQFF. The CDR3 DNA sequence: TGTGCCAGCAATAGCGGGGGGGCCCGAGATGAGCAGTTCTTC. Full variable domain (missing parts from reference TRBV5-6 and TRBJ2-1): DAGVTQSPTHLIKTRGQQVTLRCSPKSGHDTVSWYQQALGQGPQFIFQYYEEEERQRGNFPDRFSGHQFPNYSSELNVNALLLGDSALYLCASNSGGARDEQFFGPGTRLTVL.

The V call is TRBV20-1, the J call TRBJ2-7; 7 bases are shared with TRBD1. After removal of 5 bases from V and 2 bases from J, the junction contained 9 bases not matched to a gene. Germline V CDR1 and CDR2: DFQATT, SNEGSKA (reference sequence). The CDR3 contains 14 residues. CDR3 coding DNA: TGCAGTGCTCCCGACAGGGTCGGGACCTACGAGCAGTACTTC. This encodes CSAPDRVGTYEQYF.

The chain has TRBV10-3 and TRBJ2-5; TRBD2 matches at 7 bases. The germline V gene has CDR1 ENHRY and CDR2 SYGVKD. V shed 0 bases and J 1 base; nucleotides not matched to a gene: 2. The length of the CDR3 is 15 residues. CDR3 bases: TGTGCCATCAGTGAGTCTTCTAGCGGCCAAGAGACCCAGTACTTC. As protein: CAISESSSGQETQYF.

This rearrangement joins TRBV28 to TRBJ2-7; maybe TRBD1 (6 bases). The V and J ends lost 5 bases and 3 bases respectively, with 14 bases between them. Germline V gene sequence: CDR1 MDHEN, CDR2 SYDVKM. The CDR3 contains 14 residues. DNA of the CDR3: TGTGCCAGCAGTACGTCCGGGACAATCTACGAGCAGTACTTC. This translates into CASSTSGTIYEQYF. Combining the CDR3 with reference TRBV28 and TRBJ2-7 gives the whole variable domain DVKVTQSSRYLVKRTGEKVFLECVQDMDHENMFWYRQDPGLGLRLIYFSYDVKMKEKGDIPEGYSVSREKKERFSLILESASTNQTSMYLCASSTSGTIYEQYFGPGTRLTVT.

This clonotype was recorded a few times. J is TRBJ2-2 and V is TRBV4-1, with TRBD1 identical over 8 bases. This CDR3 has 18 residues. From germline, CDR1 is MGHRA and CDR2 YSYEKL. The ends lost 4 bases at V and 0 bases at J; junction bases unmatched: 10. The CDR3 loop is CASSPSRDRSSNTGELFF. In DNA form, the CDR3 reads TGCGCCAGCAGCCCGTCCCGGGACAGGTCCTCGAACACCGGGGAGCTGTTTTTT.

On this clonotype: Germline is not matched at one junction end, which may reflect a read error. V usage is TRBV7-4 and J usage is TRBJ2-3, with 9 bases identical to TRBD2. The length of the CDR3 is 16 residues. Per the germline V gene, CDR1 is SGHVT and CDR2 is SQSDAQ. CDR3 in DNA: TGTGCCAGCAACTTACGAGCGGGGGGAGGAACAGATACGCAGTATTTT. Translating it yields CASNLRAGGGTDTQYF.